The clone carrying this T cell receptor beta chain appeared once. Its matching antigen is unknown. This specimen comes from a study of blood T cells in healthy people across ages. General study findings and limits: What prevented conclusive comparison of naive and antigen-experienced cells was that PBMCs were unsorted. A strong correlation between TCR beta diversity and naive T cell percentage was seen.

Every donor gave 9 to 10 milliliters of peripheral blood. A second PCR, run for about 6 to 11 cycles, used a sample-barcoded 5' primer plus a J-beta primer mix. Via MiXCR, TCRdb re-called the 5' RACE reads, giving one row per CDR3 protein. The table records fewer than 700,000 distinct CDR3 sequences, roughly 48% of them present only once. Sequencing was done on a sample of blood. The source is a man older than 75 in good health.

The CDR3 coding sequence is TGTGCCAGCAGACGGACTACCTTCACAGATACGCAGTATTTT. This translates into CASRRTTFTDTQYF. The genes are TRBV7-2 and TRBJ2-3, with a possible D match to TRBD2 (6 bases). The CDR3 runs 14 residues. Trimming pared 6 bases from V and 2 bases from J, leaving 12 bases between. Germline V CDR1 and CDR2: SGHTA, FQGNSA.